The 17 T cell receptor beta chains reported below all come from one sample, sequenced in a study of blood T cell repertoires in COVID-19. Profiled with immunoSEQ multiplex PCR; TCRdb holds only in-frame clones, not every one. The sample lists hundreds of thousands of clones; around 90% were seen once. Sequenced: peripheral blood. These receptors were obtained from a woman aged 18-29 years who had recovered from COVID-19.

V is TRBV7-9 and J is TRBJ1-2, with no clear D. Trimming removed 6 bases from V and 8 bases from J, with 16 bases in between. The CDR3 totals 13 residues. In germline, CDR1 is SEHNR, CDR2 FQNEAQ (reference sequence). DNA of the CDR3: TGTGCCAGCAGTCGACGGGAGAGCAACGGCTACACCTTC. It is translated as CASSRRESNGYTF.

The rearrangement joins TRBV15 to TRBJ2-7; D might be TRBD2 (7 bases). The CDR3 extends over 15 amino acids. The V end was cut by 0 bases, the J end by 4 bases, with 13 bases between. The germline V gene has CDR1 LNHNV and CDR2 YYDKDF (reference sequence). CDR3 DNA: TGTGCCACCAGCAGAGATGTGGGGGGGCAGTACGAGCAGTACGTC. This gives the protein CATSRDVGGQYEQYV.

This chain links TRBV30 with TRBJ2-3; 7 positions agree with TRBD2. V was clipped by 4 bases and J by 2 bases; unmatched bases: 9. The CDR3 extends over 15 amino acids. CDR1 and CDR2 (germline): GTSNPN, SVGIG (reference sequence). The CDR3 sequence is CAWMLGGRNTDTQYF. The CDR3 coding sequence is TGTGCCTGGATGTTGGGCGGGAGAAACACAGATACGCAGTATTTT.

CDR3 protein: CASSPGTSLVDEQFF. CDR3 nucleotides: TGTGCCAGCAGTCCCGGGACTAGCTTGGTGGATGAGCAGTTCTTC. The rearrangement uses TRBV6-5 and TRBJ2-1; 9 bases fit TRBD2. Germline CDR1 and CDR2: MNHEY and SVGAGI. The CDR3 runs 15 residues. V lost 5 bases to trimming and J lost 8 bases; unmatched junction nucleotides: 10.

The chain joins TRBV30 to TRBJ1-2, with D hard to call. The CDR3 covers 13 residues. CDR1 GTSNPN and CDR2 SVGIG come from the germline V gene (reference sequence). V lost 1 base, J lost 8 bases, and 14 bases lay in between. CDR3 coding DNA: TGTGCCTGGAGTGGTCCTCAACCGGGAGGCTACACCTTC. Translated: CAWSGPQPGGYTF.

The rearrangement links TRBV6-1 to TRBJ1-5; D unresolved. V lost 2 bases, J lost 0 bases, and 5 bases lay in between. The germline gives CDR1 MNHNS, CDR2 SASEGT. The CDR3 runs 14 residues. The CDR3 DNA is TGTGCCAGCAGTGAACAGTTTAGCAATCAGCCCCAGCATTTT. This sequence encodes CASSEQFSNQPQHF.

J is TRBJ2-2 and V is TRBV4-3; possibly TRBD1 for D (5 bases). Germline CDR1 and CDR2: LGHNA and YSLEER. The germline V and J ends were trimmed by 2 bases and 4 bases, with 11 bases remaining between them. The CDR3 extends over 15 amino acids. CDR3 coding DNA: TGCGCCAGCAGCCAAATTCGACAGTTCACCGGGGAGCTGTTTTTT. Its protein product is CASSQIRQFTGELFF.

This clone was observed a single time. V usage is TRBV5-1 and J usage is TRBJ2-2; 10 nucleotides agree with TRBD1. The CDR3 consists of 16 residues. Germline V lookup: CDR1 SGHRS, CDR2 YFSETQ. V shed 4 bases, J shed 6 bases, and the junction held 9 bases outside the gene matches. Here the CDR3 reads CASSAGTGVIPGELFF. Here the CDR3 DNA reads TGCGCCAGCAGCGCGGGGACAGGGGTTATTCCCGGGGAGCTGTTTTTT. The full variable domain, rest sourced from reference TRBV5-1 and TRBJ2-2, is KAGVTQTPRYLIKTRGQQVTLSCSPISGHRSVSWYQQTPGQGLQFLFEYFSETQRNKGNFPGRFSGRQFSNSRSEMNVSTLELGDSALYLCASSAGTGVIPGELFFGEGSRLTVL.

The gene calls are TRBV19 and TRBJ1-1; weak D call: TRBD1 (5 bases). V was trimmed by 6 bases and J by 6 bases, leaving 11 bases between them. Germline values: CDR1 LNHDA, CDR2 SQIVND (reference sequence). The CDR3 extends over 12 amino acids. The CDR3 DNA reads as TGTGCCAGTAGAAGTGGGGGGGCTGAAGCTTTCTTT. Translating it yields CASRSGGAEAFF. The entire variable domain, with the rest obtained from reference TRBV19 and TRBJ1-1, is as follows: DGGITQSPKYLFRKEGQNVTLSCEQNLNHDAMYWYRQDPGQGLRLIYYSQIVNDFQKGDIAEGYSVSREKKESFPLTVTSAQKNPTAFYLCASRSGGAEAFFGQGTRLTVV.

This sequence joins TRBV5-1 and TRBJ1-2; 9 bases align to TRBD1. Germline V CDR1 and CDR2: SGHRS, YFSETQ. The J segment lost 0 bases and the V segment lost 4 bases, leaving 10 bases of the junction unmatched. This CDR3 spans 17 amino acids. The CDR3, as DNA: TGCGCCAGCAGCCCGCGGACAGGGGTGATAGCTAACTATGGCTACACCTTC. Residues: CASSPRTGVIANYGYTF.

In this sample, this clone turned up a few times. CDR3 residues: CASSSLGVETLAGNTIYF. The CDR3 DNA sequence: TGCGCCAGCAGCTCGCTAGGTGTCGAGACTTTGGCTGGAAACACCATATATTTT. The chain is built from TRBV5-1 and TRBJ1-3, with D unclear. Germline V gene lookup returns CDR1 SGHRS and CDR2 YFSETQ. V was cut by 3 bases and J by 2 bases, with 21 bases left in between. CDR3 length: 18 amino acids.

The V call is TRBV27, the J call TRBJ2-2; tentative D call: TRBD1 (5 bases). V dropped 4 bases and J dropped 0 bases, with 9 bases sitting between them. The CDR3 loop spans 15 amino acids. Germline V lookup: CDR1 MNHEY, CDR2 SMNVEV (reference sequence). The CDR3 protein is CASSSTVPNTGELFF. The CDR3 nucleotides are TGTGCCAGCAGTTCGACAGTCCCGAACACCGGGGAGCTGTTTTTT.

The chain couples TRBV14 to TRBJ2-3; 7 bases agree with TRBD2. V gave up 0 bases and J gave up 6 bases; unmatched junction bases: 6. Germline CDR1 and CDR2: SGHDN and FVKESK. The length of the CDR3 is 15 residues. The CDR3, as DNA: TGTGCCAGCAGCCAAGATGTCAGCGGGATTGATACGCAGTATTTT. It encodes CASSQDVSGIDTQYF.

This chain joins TRBV5-6 and TRBJ1-1, with 10 bases lining up with TRBD1. CDR1 is SGHDT and CDR2 is YYEEEE in the germline V gene. The length of the CDR3 is 15 residues. V gave up 3 bases and J gave up 3 bases; unmatched junction bases: 5. In nucleotides, the CDR3 is TGTGCCAGCAGCTCCCTCGGGACAGGGGACACTGAAGCTTTCTTT. It specifies CASSSLGTGDTEAFF. Full variable domain (missing parts from reference TRBV5-6 and TRBJ1-1): DAGVTQSPTHLIKTRGQQVTLRCSPKSGHDTVSWYQQALGQGPQFIFQYYEEEERQRGNFPDRFSGHQFPNYSSELNVNALLLGDSALYLCASSSLGTGDTEAFFGQGTRLTVV.

The V and J genes are TRBV3-1 (or the pseudogene TRBV3-2) and TRBJ1-2; D is unclear. The CDR3 is made up of 11 amino acids. Trimming left V 1 base short and J 8 bases short, with 5 bases between. CDR1 is LGHDT and CDR2 is YNNKEL in the germline V gene (reference sequence). CDR3 bases: TGTGCCAGCAGCCAAGGGCCCGGCTACACCTTC. As protein: CASSQGPGYTF.

The V call is TRBV5-6, the J call TRBJ2-7; 7 bases agree with TRBD2. Germline lookup yields CDR1 SGHDT and CDR2 YYEEEE. Trimming removed 2 bases from V and 5 bases from J; junction bases left unmatched: 4. This CDR3 contains 13 residues. The CDR3 bases are TGTGCCAGCAGCTTAGCGGGAAGAAACGAGCAGTACGTC. Encoded protein: CASSLAGRNEQYV.

The chain carries TRBV7-9 and TRBJ2-7; 7 bases fit TRBD2. The trim removed 5 bases at V and 4 bases at J, leaving 14 bases unmatched. CDR1 is SEHNR, CDR2 FQNEAQ, per germline (reference sequence). This CDR3 comprises 16 residues. In DNA form, the CDR3 reads TGTGCCAGCAGCCCCCTATTGGGGAGGGCCTCGTACGAGCAGTACGTC. This gives the protein CASSPLLGRASYEQYV.